These T cell receptor beta chains were read from a single sample in a study of cytomegalovirus exposure and HLA in healthy donors. Here immunoSEQ multiplex PCR was the method, and the copy in TCRdb shows in-frame clones only, minus some. The sample has about 90,000 clones, around 84% seen once. The sequenced sample consisted of PBMCs. The source of these receptors is a young man in good health and CMV-seronegative. Each CDR3 is given with its conserved first and last residue. Fields, in order: V gene, J gene, CDR3 protein.

>TRBV5-6|TRBJ2-1
CASSRRGSGRVNEQFF
>TRBV28|TRBJ1-5
CASSPLREGGRLRPQHF
>TRBV27|TRBJ2-5
CASSAGLARETQYF
>TRBV6-5|TRBJ2-5
CASSRTGSKLETQYF
>TRBV5-1|TRBJ2-5
CASSSQLGLAGGETQYF
>TRBV30|TRBJ2-5
CAWIFSGDPQETQYF
>TRBV29-1|TRBJ1-2
CSVDSGGRYGYTF
>TRBV7-2|TRBJ1-2
CASSLERGYTF
>TRBV4-1|TRBJ1-2
CASSQAGYGYTF
>TRBV28|TRBJ1-1
CASSLLTGRAFF
>TRBV25-1|TRBJ2-7
CASSDLDRDRPYEQYF
>TRBV2|TRBJ1-5
CATSQSSSNQPQHF
>TRBV6-5|TRBJ2-1
CASSPGGREQFF
>TRBV6-1|TRBJ2-1
CASSGTSYGEQFF
>TRBV6-1|TRBJ2-2
CASGGTGVTGELFF
>TRBV4-2|TRBJ2-2
CASSQGTSGIWAGELFF
>TRBV19|TRBJ1-5
CASAVGLYRVTGQPQHF
>TRBV11-1|TRBJ2-1
CASSLERHPMNEQFF
>TRBV6-5|TRBJ1-2
CASSDRDYGYTF
>TRBV5-6|TRBJ1-2
CASSLRGQPSYGYTF
>TRBV10-2|TRBJ1-5
CASSEGAPGQPQHF
>TRBV10-3|TRBJ1-4
CAISATSDRVSLTNEKLFF
>TRBV6-5|TRBJ1-5
CASSYSEGNQPQHF
>TRBV5-1|TRBJ1-4
CASSVAQGGEKLFF
>TRBV27|TRBJ2-3
CASSLTTSGMTDTQYF
>TRBV19|TRBJ1-2
CASRPTFNYGYTF
>TRBV11-3|TRBJ2-7
CASSQAGKEQYF
>TRBV7-8|TRBJ2-1
CASSFRTGGYNEQFF
>TRBV2|TRBJ2-3
CASSEGGSSTDTQYF
>TRBV2|TRBJ2-7
CASSSTSGSSYEQYF
>TRBV27|TRBJ2-7
CASRKTGAPTYEQYF
>TRBV10-1|TRBJ2-1
CASSRGQLGEQFF
>TRBV7-2|TRBJ2-1
CASSPYAGPPFF
>TRBV7-8|TRBJ1-2
CATRQGQGYTF
>TRBV4-3|TRBJ2-4
CASSHGRDSGRNIQYF
>TRBV19|TRBJ1-2
CASSIMQASGYTF
>TRBV27|TRBJ2-7
CASHSSSDEQYF
>TRBV6-1|TRBJ1-1
CASSESLPGNTEAFF
>TRBV4-3|TRBJ1-2
CASSQDRGGRGYTF
>TRBV6-1|TRBJ1-1
CASSPKGQGNTEAFF
>TRBV7-6|TRBJ2-5
CASSLNVAQETQYF
>TRBV27|TRBJ2-3
CASSQLAGGATDTQYF
>TRBV30|TRBJ2-3
CAWSVGGQGARDTQYF
>TRBV5-1|TRBJ2-1
CASSLIGLVLNEQFF
>TRBV7-3|TRBJ1-2
CASSLTANNYGYTF